A single sample gave rise to the 5 T cell receptor beta chains below, sequenced in a study of blood T cell repertoires in COVID-19. Data came from immunoSEQ multiplex PCR; TCRdb stores just in-frame clones and leaves some out. The table has 65,000 to 80,000 clones, about nine tenths seen once; the top ten hold approximately 9%. The specimen sequenced was peripheral blood. The receptors were sampled from a human donor in a cohort sampled during active COVID-19.

V gene TRBV5-1 combines with J gene TRBJ1-3; D gene uncertain. Germline CDR1 and CDR2: SGHRS and YFSETQ. The CDR3 runs 14 residues. Trimming shortened V by 0 bases and J by 0 bases, and 4 bases separated the two germline ends. CDR3 bases: TGCGCCAGCAGCTTGGACAGCTCTGGAAACACCATATATTTT. The encoded protein is CASSLDSSGNTIYF.

This clone occurred a few times. The rearrangement uses TRBV4-1 and TRBJ1-5, with D hard to call. In germline, CDR1 is MGHRA, CDR2 YSYEKL. V gave up 1 base and J gave up 3 bases, with 10 bases separating them. This CDR3 has 15 residues. CDR3 sequence: CASSQGYSPNQPQHF. CDR3 sequence (DNA): TGCGCCAGCAGCCAAGGGTACAGCCCCAATCAGCCCCAGCATTTT.

The rearrangement links TRBV4-3 to TRBJ2-7, with D perhaps matching TRBD2 (6 bases). V shed 0 bases and J shed 4 bases, with 7 bases lying between them. The CDR3 length is 13 residues. Germline CDR1 LGHNA, CDR2 YSLEER. The DNA of the CDR3 is TGCGCCAGCAGCCAAGAACGGGGGTACGAGCAGTACTTC. Its protein product is CASSQERGYEQYF.

The chain carries TRBV30 and TRBJ2-7; 7 bases line up with TRBD1. Unmatched junction bases numbered 2, after V lost 4 bases and J lost 2 bases. The germline V gene encodes CDR1 GTSNPN and CDR2 SVGIG (reference sequence). This CDR3 contains 12 residues. The chain's CDR3 is CAWNTGAYEQYF. CDR3 DNA sequence: TGTGCCTGGAACACAGGGGCCTACGAGCAGTACTTC.

The CDR3 is CASSQEEGQGYNEQFF. CDR3 DNA: TGTGCCAGCAGCCAAGAAGAGGGACAGGGCTACAATGAGCAGTTCTTC. This chain links TRBV3-1 (or the pseudogene TRBV3-2) with TRBJ2-1, with 9 nucleotides matching TRBD1. J lost 3 bases, V lost 0 bases, and 3 bases had no gene match. Looked up from germline, CDR1 is LGHDT and CDR2 is YNNKEL (reference sequence). There are 16 residues in the CDR3.